Presented here are 20 T cell receptor beta chains from one specimen sequenced in a study of blood T cell repertoires in COVID-19. TCRdb keeps only in-frame clones here, not all; method: immunoSEQ multiplex PCR. The table records over 300,000 clones, approximately 90% of them present only once. What was sequenced was PBMCs or T cells enriched from blood (not recorded which). The receptors here all came from a woman younger than 35 who had recovered from COVID-19.

The J gene is TRBJ2-2, the V gene TRBV11-2, with TRBD2 matching 11 bases. Germline V gene lookup returns CDR1 SGHAT and CDR2 FQNNGV. J was trimmed by 0 bases and V by 1 base; bases with no gene match: 7. This CDR3 has 19 amino acids. The CDR3 bases are TGTGCCAGCAGCTTAGGTCTAGCGGGGGGCACCCCGAACACCGGGGAGCTGTTTTTT. Its translation is CASSLGLAGGTPNTGELFF.

CDR3 bases: TGTGCCAGCAGTGTACAGGGTTCGGCGGGAAACACCATATATTTT. This gives the protein CASSVQGSAGNTIYF. V and J are TRBV2 and TRBJ1-3; a possible D gene is TRBD1 (6 bases). The CDR3 totals 15 residues. V lost 4 bases to trimming and J lost 4 bases, with 14 bases between them. Germline assignment: CDR1 SNHLY and CDR2 FYNNEI.

This clone was seen a few times. The rearrangement links TRBV27 to TRBJ2-7; 9 nucleotides match TRBD1. Germline CDR1 is MNHEY and CDR2 is SMNVEV (reference sequence). The ends lost 5 bases at V and 5 bases at J; junction bases unmatched: 10. This CDR3 is 15 amino acids long. The CDR3 coding sequence is TGTGCCAGCAGTATCCGGGGACAGGGTCGGAACGAGCAGTACTTC. Translating it yields CASSIRGQGRNEQYF.

V is TRBV27 and J is TRBJ1-2; 8 bases are shared with TRBD1. The V segment lost 2 bases and the J segment 6 bases; nucleotides outside the gene matches: 5. The germline CDR1 and CDR2 sequences are MNHEY and SMNVEV (reference sequence). This CDR3 contains 14 residues. The CDR3 DNA reads as TGTGCCAGCAGTTTACTTCAGGGGGCGGATGGCTACACCTTC. Residues: CASSLLQGADGYTF.

V is TRBV19 and J is TRBJ2-1; no clear D gene. The ends were cut back, 4 bases at V and 5 bases at J, with 9 bases in the middle. Germline CDR1 and CDR2: LNHDA and SQIVND (reference sequence). This CDR3 is 13 amino acids long. DNA for the CDR3: TGTGCCAGTAGTACCCTACAGAACAATGAGCAGTTCTTC. Its translation is CASSTLQNNEQFF.

The sample holds a few counts of this clone. The J gene is TRBJ2-2, the V gene TRBV9, with TRBD2 matching 12 bases. The CDR3 is 15 amino acids. In germline, CDR1 is SGDLS, CDR2 YYNGEE. The V segment lost 3 bases and the J segment 6 bases; nucleotides outside the gene matches: 3. The CDR3, as DNA: TGTGCCAGCAGCGAACTAGCGGGAGGACCCGGGGAGCTGTTTTTT. This codes for CASSELAGGPGELFF.

The sample holds a few counts of this clone. V usage is TRBV28 and J usage is TRBJ2-1, with TRBD2 matching 7 bases. Losses at the gene ends were 6 bases for V and 12 bases for J; bases not matched to a gene: 11. In germline, CDR1 is MDHEN, CDR2 SYDVKM. The CDR3 is 13 residues long. DNA of the CDR3: TGTGCCAGCAGCCCTGGGACTACGTTTGTGCAGTTCTTC. As protein: CASSPGTTFVQFF.

The J gene is TRBJ1-2, the V gene TRBV7-9, with 9 bases fitting TRBD1. V dropped 6 bases and J dropped 8; count of bases not matched to a gene: 7. The CDR3 runs 13 residues. Germline-derived CDR1 and CDR2 are SEHNR and FQNEAQ (reference sequence). Written as DNA, the CDR3 is TGTGCCAGCAGTGAGGGACAGGGAGAAGGCTACACCTTC. Translating it yields CASSEGQGEGYTF. The whole variable domain, remainder taken from reference TRBV7-9 and TRBJ1-2, is DTGVSQNPRHKITKRGQNVTFRCDPISEHNRLYWYRQTLGQGPEFLTYFQNEAQLEKSRLLSDRFSAERPKGSFSTLEIQRTEQGDSAMYLCASSEGQGEGYTFGSGTRLTVV.

The chain has TRBV6-5 and TRBJ1-2; D ambiguous. The germline V and J ends were trimmed by 6 bases and 6 bases, with 14 bases remaining between them. Germline CDR1 reads MNHEY; CDR2 reads SVGAGI. The CDR3 totals 13 residues. CDR3: CASSHHGIDGYTF. The CDR3 DNA reads TGTGCCAGCAGCCATCATGGCATCGATGGCTACACCTTC.

This chain links TRBV9 with TRBJ1-3, with 8 bases matching TRBD1. CDR3 length equals 16 residues. Germline lookup yields CDR1 SGDLS and CDR2 YYNGEE. With V trimmed by 4 bases and J by 2 bases, 8 bases remained unmatched. The CDR3 loop reads CASSTHGQGTGNTIYF. CDR3 coding DNA: TGTGCCAGCAGCACCCATGGACAGGGTACTGGAAACACCATATATTTT. Variable domain in full (rest from reference TRBV9 and TRBJ1-3): DSGVTQTPKHLITATGQRVTLRCSPRSGDLSVYWYQQSLDQGLQFLIQYYNGEERAKGNILERFSAQQFPDLHSELNLSSLELGDSALYFCASSTHGQGTGNTIYFGEGSWLTVV.

This rearrangement joins TRBV3-1 (or the pseudogene TRBV3-2) to TRBJ1-2, with TRBD1 as a possible D gene (6 bases). Germline V CDR1 and CDR2: LGHDT, YNNKEL (reference sequence). The ends were cut back, 7 bases at V and 4 bases at J, with 16 bases in the middle. This CDR3 contains 14 residues. The CDR3 DNA is TGTGCCAGCACGGATTCAGGGGTGGGCTATGGCTACACCTTC. Protein: CASTDSGVGYGYTF.

The CDR3 loop reads CASSEGLPTGYGYTF. The CDR3, as DNA: TGTGCCAGCAGTGAAGGATTGCCGACGGGCTATGGCTACACCTTC. The chain joins TRBV2 to TRBJ1-2; no clear D gene. V gave up 1 base and J gave up 4 bases, with 13 bases separating them. CDR3 length: 15 residues. The V gene's germline CDR1 is SNHLY and CDR2 FYNNEI.

This clone has a single count. Compared with germline, one end of the junction differs, possibly owing to a read error. The V and J genes are TRBV7-9 and TRBJ1-2; no clear D. The CDR3 contains 12 residues. The germline CDR1 and CDR2 sequences are SEHNR and FQNEAQ (reference sequence). The CDR3: CATSRENYGYTF. The CDR3 DNA follows: TGTGCCACCAGCCGGGAGAACTATGGCTACACCTTC. The whole variable domain, filled in from reference TRBV7-9 and TRBJ1-2, reads DTGVSQNPRHKITKRGQNVTFRCDPISEHNRLYWYRQTLGQGPEFLTYFQNEAQLEKSRLLSDRFSAERPKGSFSTLEIQRTEQGDSAMYLCATSRENYGYTFGSGTRLTVV.

This clone showed up just a few times. This chain connects TRBV7-2 to TRBJ2-5, with no clear D. Germline V gene sequence: CDR1 SGHTA, CDR2 FQGNSA. The CDR3 runs to 14 residues. The V and J ends lost 5 bases and 5 bases respectively, with 15 bases between them. CDR3: CASSPRRGAETQYF. In nucleotides, the CDR3 is TGTGCCAGCAGCCCACGCCGTGGAGCTGAGACCCAGTACTTC. Full variable domain (missing parts from reference TRBV7-2 and TRBJ2-5): GAGVSQSPSNKVTEKGKDVELRCDPISGHTALYWYRQSLGQGLEFLIYFQGNSAPDKSGLPSDRFSAERTGGSVSTLTIQRTQQEDSAVYLCASSPRRGAETQYFGPGTRLLVL.

The chain recombines TRBV7-9 with TRBJ1-2; D unclear. The germline CDR1 and CDR2 sequences are SEHNR and FQNEAQ (reference sequence). With 5 bases removed from V and 4 bases from J, the gap between germline ends came to 14 bases. This CDR3 is 14 amino acids long. For the CDR3, the DNA is TGTGCCAGCAGCCCACTTAATCTAGTCTATGGCTACACCTTC. Amino acids: CASSPLNLVYGYTF.

The J gene is TRBJ2-1, the V gene TRBV28, with 8 bases fitting TRBD2. Germline lookup yields CDR1 MDHEN and CDR2 SYDVKM. This CDR3 comprises 16 residues. The J segment lost 8 bases and the V segment lost 5 bases, leaving 14 bases of the junction unmatched. The CDR3 loop is CASSPRGGPAGDEQFF. The CDR3 bases are TGTGCCAGCAGTCCCCGGGGGGGGCCCGCTGGAGATGAGCAGTTCTTC.

The gene calls are TRBV5-6 and TRBJ1-5; 7 nucleotides match TRBD1. V shed 2 bases and J 7 bases; nucleotides not matched to a gene: 9. Germline CDR1 SGHDT, CDR2 YYEEEE. The CDR3 loop spans 15 amino acids. This chain's CDR3 is CASSLGDSTYQPQHF. The CDR3 region has the DNA TGTGCCAGCAGCTTAGGGGACAGTACGTACCAGCCCCAGCATTTT.

V gene TRBV14 combines with J gene TRBJ1-2; no reliable D call. Per the germline V gene, CDR1 is SGHDN and CDR2 is FVKESK. Trimming pared 0 bases from V and 8 bases from J, leaving 13 bases between. The CDR3 totals 14 residues. The CDR3 sequence is CASSQDRSGSGYTF. CDR3 coding DNA: TGTGCCAGCAGCCAAGATCGGTCAGGATCCGGCTACACCTTC. The full variable domain, its missing parts supplied by reference TRBV14 and TRBJ1-2, is EAGVTQFPSHSVIEKGQTVTLRCDPISGHDNLYWYRRVMGKEIKFLLHFVKESKQDESGMPNNRFLAERTGGTYSTLKVQPAELEDSGVYFCASSQDRSGSGYTFGSGTRLTVV.

The chain combines TRBV14 with TRBJ1-2; perhaps TRBD1 as D (5 bases). The germline V gene encodes CDR1 SGHDN and CDR2 FVKESK. Trimming cost V 5 bases and J 7 bases, with 14 bases left between them. CDR3 length equals 13 residues. The CDR3 DNA is TGTGCCAGCAGCTCCAGACAGTGGGGTGGCTACACCTTC. Translating it yields CASSSRQWGGYTF.

The DNA of the CDR3 is TGTGCCAGCAGATCAGGGGTTGGGAGCACTGAAGCTTTCTTT. Its translation is CASRSGVGSTEAFF. V gene TRBV6-5 combines with J gene TRBJ1-1, with a weak D call TRBD1 (6 bases). Trimming pared 6 bases from V and 4 bases from J, leaving 15 bases between. Germline CDR1 and CDR2: MNHEY and SVGAGI. The length of the CDR3 is 14 residues.